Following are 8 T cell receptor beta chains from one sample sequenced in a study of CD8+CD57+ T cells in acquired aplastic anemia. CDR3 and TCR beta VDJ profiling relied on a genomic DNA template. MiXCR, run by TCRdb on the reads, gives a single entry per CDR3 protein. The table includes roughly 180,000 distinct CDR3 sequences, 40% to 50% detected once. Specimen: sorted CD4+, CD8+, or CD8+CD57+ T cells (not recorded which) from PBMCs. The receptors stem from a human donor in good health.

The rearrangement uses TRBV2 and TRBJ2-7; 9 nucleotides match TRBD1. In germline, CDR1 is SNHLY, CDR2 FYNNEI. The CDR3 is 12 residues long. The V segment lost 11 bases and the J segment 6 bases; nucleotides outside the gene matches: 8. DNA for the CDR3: TGTGCCGTCCGCGGACAGGGGACCGAGCAGTACTTC. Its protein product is CAVRGQGTEQYF. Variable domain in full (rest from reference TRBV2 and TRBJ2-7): EPEVTQTPSHQVTQMGQEVILRCVPISNHLYFYWYRQILGQKVEFLVSFYNNEISEKSEIFDDQFSVERPDGSNFTLKIRSTKLEDSAMYFCAVRGQGTEQYFGPGTRLTVT.

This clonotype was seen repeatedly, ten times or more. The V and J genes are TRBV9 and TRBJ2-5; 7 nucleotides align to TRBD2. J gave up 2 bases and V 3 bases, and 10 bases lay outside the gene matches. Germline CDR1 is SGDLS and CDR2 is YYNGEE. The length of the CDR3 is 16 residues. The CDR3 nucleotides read TGTGCCAGCAGCGGAAGCGGGACCCTCCGGCAAGAGACCCAGTACTTC. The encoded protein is CASSGSGTLRQETQYF.

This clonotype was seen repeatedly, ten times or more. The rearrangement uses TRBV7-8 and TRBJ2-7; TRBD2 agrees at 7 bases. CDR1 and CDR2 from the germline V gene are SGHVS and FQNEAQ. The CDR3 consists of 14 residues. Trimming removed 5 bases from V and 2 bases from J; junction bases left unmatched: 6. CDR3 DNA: TGTGCCAGCAGCCCGAGCGGGAAACCCTACGAGCAGTACTTC. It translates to CASSPSGKPYEQYF. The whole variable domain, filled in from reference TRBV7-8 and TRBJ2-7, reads GAGVSQSPRYKVAKRGQDVALRCDPISGHVSLFWYQQALGQGPEFLTYFQNEAQLDKSGLPSDRFFAERPEGSVSTLKIQRTQQEDSAVYLCASSPSGKPYEQYFGPGTRLTVT.

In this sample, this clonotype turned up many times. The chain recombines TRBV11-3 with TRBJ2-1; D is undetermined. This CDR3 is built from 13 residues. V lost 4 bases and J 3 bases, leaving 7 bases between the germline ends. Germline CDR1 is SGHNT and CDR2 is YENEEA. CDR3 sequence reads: CASSSPHYNEQFF. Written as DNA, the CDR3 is TGTGCCAGCAGCTCCCCACACTACAATGAGCAGTTCTTC.

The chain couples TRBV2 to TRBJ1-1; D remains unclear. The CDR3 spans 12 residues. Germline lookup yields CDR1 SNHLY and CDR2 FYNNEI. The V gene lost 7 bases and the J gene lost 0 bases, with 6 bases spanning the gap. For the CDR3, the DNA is TGTGCCAGCACGTTCATGAACACTGAAGCTTTCTTT. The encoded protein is CASTFMNTEAFF. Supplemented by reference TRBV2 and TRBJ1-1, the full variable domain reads EPEVTQTPSHQVTQMGQEVILRCVPISNHLYFYWYRQILGQKVEFLVSFYNNEISEKSEIFDDQFSVERPDGSNFTLKIRSTKLEDSAMYFCASTFMNTEAFFGQGTRLTVV.

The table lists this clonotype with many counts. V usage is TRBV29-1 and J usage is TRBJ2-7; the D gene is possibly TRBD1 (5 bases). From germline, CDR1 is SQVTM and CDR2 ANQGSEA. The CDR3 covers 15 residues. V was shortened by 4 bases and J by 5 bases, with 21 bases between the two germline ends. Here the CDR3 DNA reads TGCAGCGTTGCGTTGGTGCAGGGATTTGGCGACGAGCAGTACTTC. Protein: CSVALVQGFGDEQYF.

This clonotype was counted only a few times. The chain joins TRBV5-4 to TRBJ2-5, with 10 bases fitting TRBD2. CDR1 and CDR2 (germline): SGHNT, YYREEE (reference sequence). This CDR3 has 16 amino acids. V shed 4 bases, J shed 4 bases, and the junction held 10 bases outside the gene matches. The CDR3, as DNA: TGTGCCAGCAGCCTGGGGCTAGCGGGAGTTGTAGAGACCCAGTACTTC. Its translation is CASSLGLAGVVETQYF. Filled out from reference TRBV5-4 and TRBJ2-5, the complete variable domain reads ETGVTQSPTHLIKTRGQQVTLRCSSQSGHNTVSWYQQALGQGPQFIFQYYREEENGRGNFPPRFSGLQFPNYSSELNVNALELDDSALYLCASSLGLAGVVETQYFGPGTRLLVL.

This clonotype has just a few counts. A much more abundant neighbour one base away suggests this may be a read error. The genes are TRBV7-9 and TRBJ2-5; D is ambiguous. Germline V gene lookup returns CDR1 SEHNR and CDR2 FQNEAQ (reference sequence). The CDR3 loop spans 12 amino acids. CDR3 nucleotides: TGTGCCAGCAGCTTTGTCCCAGAGGCCCAGTACTTC. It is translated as CASSFVPEAQYF.